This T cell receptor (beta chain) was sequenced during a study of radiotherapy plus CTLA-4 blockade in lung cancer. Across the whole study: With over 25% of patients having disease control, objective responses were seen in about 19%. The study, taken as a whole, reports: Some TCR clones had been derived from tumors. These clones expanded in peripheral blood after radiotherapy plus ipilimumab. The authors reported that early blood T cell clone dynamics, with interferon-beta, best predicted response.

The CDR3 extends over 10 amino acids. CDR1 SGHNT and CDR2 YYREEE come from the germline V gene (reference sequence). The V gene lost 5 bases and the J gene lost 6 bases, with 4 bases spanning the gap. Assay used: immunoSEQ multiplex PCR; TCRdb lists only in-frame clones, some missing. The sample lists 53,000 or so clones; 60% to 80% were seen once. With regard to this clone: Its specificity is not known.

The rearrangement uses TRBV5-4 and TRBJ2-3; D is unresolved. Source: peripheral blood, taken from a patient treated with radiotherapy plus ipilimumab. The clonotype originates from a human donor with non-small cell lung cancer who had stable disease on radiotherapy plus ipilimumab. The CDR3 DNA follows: TGTGCCAGCAGTGGCGATACGCAGTATTTT. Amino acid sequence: CASSGDTQYF.